These T cell receptor beta chains were read from a single sample in a study of cytomegalovirus exposure and HLA in healthy donors. Assay: immunoSEQ multiplex PCR; the TCRdb copy retains only in-frame clones and omits some. Here the sample spans some 110,000 clones, around 80% being singletons. Sequencing was performed on PBMCs. The receptors shown here come from a woman aged 18-29 years in good health and CMV-seropositive. Both conserved end residues are trimmed from each CDR3. Size values are once, few and many counts, or a class for expanded clones, and some rows have none.

abundance: NA
v_gene: TRBV5-4
j_gene: TRBJ2-6
CDR3aa: ASSTPDRAGANVLT

abundance: NA
v_gene: TRBV7-8
j_gene: TRBJ1-1
CDR3aa: ASSSDRGTEAF

abundance: few
v_gene: TRBV27
j_gene: TRBJ2-7
CDR3aa: ASSLEGDTSYEQY

abundance: NA
v_gene: TRBV19
j_gene: TRBJ2-1
CDR3aa: ASSTYSGAGFGEQF

abundance: NA
v_gene: TRBV7-9
j_gene: TRBJ1-2
CDR3aa: ASSSGAAGGNYGYT

abundance: NA
v_gene: TRBV6-6
j_gene: TRBJ1-2
CDR3aa: ASRTTGSYYGYT

abundance: NA
v_gene: TRBV27
j_gene: TRBJ1-1
CDR3aa: ASSLGQSRRAF

abundance: NA
v_gene: TRBV4-1
j_gene: TRBJ1-5
CDR3aa: ASSPRGAGNQPQH

abundance: NA
v_gene: TRBV9
j_gene: TRBJ2-1
CDR3aa: ASSVGEGQGVYNEQF

abundance: NA
v_gene: TRBV25-1
j_gene: TRBJ1-1
CDR3aa: ASSETGESTEAF

abundance: NA
v_gene: TRBV9
j_gene: TRBJ2-3
CDR3aa: ASSVHRGGDTQY

abundance: few
v_gene: TRBV5-1
j_gene: TRBJ2-2
CDR3aa: ASSTSTGLTGELF

abundance: NA
v_gene: TRBV9
j_gene: TRBJ1-1
CDR3aa: ASSVGGFTEAF

abundance: NA
v_gene: TRBV30
j_gene: TRBJ1-5
CDR3aa: ACGGYSNQPQN

abundance: NA
v_gene: TRBV2
j_gene: TRBJ1-1
CDR3aa: ASSVQVNTEAF

abundance: once
v_gene: TRBV6-6
j_gene: TRBJ1-5
CDR3aa: ASSYGQGNQPQH

abundance: few
v_gene: TRBV5-1
j_gene: TRBJ1-1
CDR3aa: ASSFRTGANTEAF

abundance: NA
v_gene: TRBV27
j_gene: TRBJ1-2
CDR3aa: ASTGTGLYGYT

abundance: NA
v_gene: TRBV28
j_gene: TRBJ1-5
CDR3aa: ASSLGARANQPQH

abundance: NA
v_gene: TRBV5-6
j_gene: TRBJ1-1
CDR3aa: ASSSTGSTTEAF

abundance: NA
v_gene: TRBV30
j_gene: TRBJ1-1
CDR3aa: AWSRRGETEAF

abundance: few
v_gene: TRBV4-1
j_gene: TRBJ2-7
CDR3aa: ASSQTGGWKEQY

abundance: NA
v_gene: TRBV7-3
j_gene: TRBJ2-7
CDR3aa: ASSPGTSVMYEQY

abundance: NA
v_gene: TRBV7-3
j_gene: TRBJ2-3
CDR3aa: ASSLKGARLDTQY

abundance: NA
v_gene: TRBV7-9
j_gene: TRBJ2-3
CDR3aa: ASGGQGQSSTDTQY

abundance: NA
v_gene: TRBV18
j_gene: TRBJ1-3
CDR3aa: ASSPRNRERNTIY

abundance: NA
v_gene: TRBV18
j_gene: TRBJ1-3
CDR3aa: ASSPLDTTSGNPIY

abundance: NA
v_gene: TRBV4-2
j_gene: TRBJ2-6
CDR3aa: AISTPTVPGANVLT

abundance: NA
v_gene: TRBV19
j_gene: TRBJ2-1
CDR3aa: ASSMIGSTYNEQF

abundance: NA
v_gene: TRBV9
j_gene: TRBJ2-1
CDR3aa: ASSVGVAVYNEQF

abundance: NA
v_gene: TRBV2
j_gene: NA
CDR3aa: ASTTPSGVYSYEQY

abundance: NA
v_gene: TRBV19
j_gene: TRBJ1-1
CDR3aa: ASTLGSMNTEAF

abundance: once
v_gene: TRBV30
j_gene: TRBJ1-1
CDR3aa: AWSYSGNTEAF

abundance: NA
v_gene: TRBV2
j_gene: TRBJ2-5
CDR3aa: ATALGGGTFQETQY

abundance: NA
v_gene: TRBV6-6
j_gene: TRBJ2-7
CDR3aa: ASSTGAEQY

abundance: NA
v_gene: TRBV5-4
j_gene: TRBJ1-4
CDR3aa: ASSLGQPTVDEKLF

abundance: NA
v_gene: TRBV7-7
j_gene: TRBJ2-1
CDR3aa: ASSLAGGYNEQF

abundance: NA
v_gene: TRBV6-5
j_gene: TRBJ2-2
CDR3aa: ASRTGEVGELF

abundance: NA
v_gene: TRBV10-3
j_gene: TRBJ2-5
CDR3aa: AISVGGGDGRKTQY

abundance: NA
v_gene: TRBV9
j_gene: TRBJ1-2
CDR3aa: ASSLTGSNYGYT

abundance: NA
v_gene: TRBV12-1
j_gene: TRBJ2-7
CDR3aa: ASSFRRDRECYEQY

abundance: NA
v_gene: TRBV6-1
j_gene: TRBJ2-7
CDR3aa: ASSWTESSYEQY

abundance: NA
v_gene: TRBV5-6
j_gene: NA
CDR3aa: ASSFGQGFYEQY

abundance: NA
v_gene: TRBV9
j_gene: TRBJ2-1
CDR3aa: ASSVARLAGSNEQF

abundance: few
v_gene: TRBV5-1
j_gene: TRBJ1-5
CDR3aa: ASSPIPTGGQPQH

abundance: NA
v_gene: TRBV28
j_gene: TRBJ2-3
CDR3aa: ASRVAGWSDTQY

abundance: NA
v_gene: TRBV6-5
j_gene: TRBJ2-4
CDR3aa: ASSYVQGYIQY

abundance: NA
v_gene: TRBV28
j_gene: TRBJ2-3
CDR3aa: ASRALTGRTTDTQY

abundance: NA
v_gene: TRBV6-5
j_gene: TRBJ2-1
CDR3aa: ASGGTGLHNEQF

abundance: NA
v_gene: TRBV7-9
j_gene: TRBJ2-7
CDR3aa: ASSLAMFWRALYEQY

abundance: NA
v_gene: TRBV19
j_gene: TRBJ1-4
CDR3aa: ASSIGGSREKLF

abundance: few
v_gene: TRBV2
j_gene: TRBJ1-4
CDR3aa: ASSVAGEVEKLF

abundance: NA
v_gene: TRBV6-5
j_gene: TRBJ1-2
CDR3aa: ASSPGQVYGYT

abundance: NA
v_gene: TRBV7-9
j_gene: TRBJ1-2
CDR3aa: ASSLPNRDRGRQGYGYT

abundance: few
v_gene: TRBV4-2
j_gene: TRBJ2-1
CDR3aa: ASSQERRDEQF